These 8 T cell receptor beta chains originate from one sample sequenced in a study of shared clonotypes between healthy human individuals. The assay was immunoSEQ multiplex PCR, and TCRdb's table has in-frame clones only and misses some. The sample comprises 950,000 to 1,100,000 clones, 65% to 75% of which are singletons, and approximately 1.5% rests with the top ten. The sequencing sample was made of memory CD4+ T cells sorted from blood. The subset was: CD45RA-negative fraction. Receptors were obtained from a man aged 18 to 30 in good health.

The genes are TRBV29-1 and TRBJ2-5; TRBD2 matches at 8 bases. Germline V gives CDR1 SQVTM, CDR2 ANQGSEA. The CDR3 runs 15 residues. CDR3 loop: CTIRTSTLEWETQYF. CDR3 nucleotide sequence: TGCACCATCAGGACTAGCACACTAGAGTGGGAGACCCAGTACTTC.

A remark on this clone: The identical CDR3 is also encoded by other nucleotide sequences in the sample. V and J are TRBV9 and TRBJ2-7, with D tentatively TRBD1 (6 bases). Germline V CDR1 and CDR2: SGDLS, YYNGEE. V gave up 2 bases and J gave up 5 bases, with 11 bases separating them. The CDR3 extends over 13 amino acids. The CDR3: CASSVGTSHEQYF. The CDR3 region has the DNA TGTGCCAGCAGCGTGGGGACATCCCACGAGCAGTACTTC.

This chain connects TRBV5-6 to TRBJ1-2; 8 positions agree with TRBD1. The CDR3 is 16 amino acids. V shed 2 bases, J shed 2 bases, and the junction held 8 bases outside the gene matches. Germline V gene data show CDR1 as SGHDT and CDR2 as YYEEEE. CDR3 bases: TGTGCCAGCAGCTTAGGTCAGGGGGCCAGCAACTATGGCTACACCTTC. Its protein is CASSLGQGASNYGYTF.

Points on this clone: Other DNA sequences from this sample encode an identical CDR3 as well. The chain combines TRBV7-2 with TRBJ2-7, with 10 bases identical to TRBD1. Germline assignment: CDR1 SGHTA and CDR2 FQGNSA. Trimming took 3 bases from V and 4 from J; bases not matched to a gene: 3. This CDR3 is 14 amino acids long. As DNA, the CDR3 is TGTGCCAGCAGCTTGGACAGGGGGTCTTACGAGCAGTACTTC. Protein sequence: CASSLDRGSYEQYF.

V gene TRBV2 combines with J gene TRBJ1-4; D remains unclear. The V end lost 7 bases, the J end lost 12 bases, and 12 bases lay between the germline ends. The CDR3 length is 11 residues. Germline lookup yields CDR1 SNHLY and CDR2 FYNNEI. The CDR3 coding sequence is TGTGCCAGCATTGGTGTCCGGGAACTGTTTTTT. It codes for CASIGVRELFF.

For this clone: A much larger clone lies a single base off, so this may be a read error. Other DNA sequences of this sample code for an identical CDR3. This chain links TRBV7-2 with TRBJ1-5; perhaps TRBD1 as D (6 bases). Germline CDR1 is SGHTA and CDR2 is FQGNSA. The V end lost 1 base, the J end lost 5 bases, and 6 bases lay between the germline ends. The length of the CDR3 is 13 residues. The CDR3 is CASSLDRDQPQHF. The DNA for the CDR3 is TGTGCCAGCAGCTTAGACAGGGATCAGCCCCAGCATTTT.

This chain uses TRBV9 with TRBJ2-5; D tentatively reads TRBD1 or TRBD2 (5 bases each). The CDR3 sequence is 15 residues long. Germline values: CDR1 SGDLS, CDR2 YYNGEE. The germline V and J ends were trimmed by 3 bases and 2 bases, with 14 bases remaining between them. CDR3 coding DNA: TGTGCCAGCAGCGGAACCGGGACGAAACAAGAGACCCAGTACTTC. Translating gives CASSGTGTKQETQYF.

The chain has TRBV5-6 and TRBJ1-1; 7 nucleotides match TRBD1. CDR1 is SGHDT and CDR2 is YYEEEE in the germline V gene. The CDR3 extends over 15 amino acids. Trimming took 5 bases from V and 0 from J; bases not matched to a gene: 7. The DNA of the CDR3 is TGTGCCAGCAGGATACAGGGGCCCATGAACACTGAAGCTTTCTTT. It yields the protein CASRIQGPMNTEAFF.